The 10 T cell receptor beta chains listed next were all sequenced from one sample in a study of blood T cells in healthy people across ages. Then a second PCR, running roughly 6 to 11 cycles, was carried out with a sample-barcoded 5' primer and a J-beta primer mix. TCRdb re-called the 5' RACE reads with MiXCR, one entry per CDR3 protein. The data show 700,000 or so distinct CDR3 sequences, roughly 41% seen once. The sequenced material came from blood. These receptors were taken from an elderly man in good health.

The chain couples TRBV9 to TRBJ2-1, with 8 positions matching TRBD2. J gave up 5 bases and V 0 bases, and 1 base lay outside the gene matches. CDR1 SGDLS and CDR2 YYNGEE come from the germline V gene. The CDR3 length is 14 residues. CDR3 DNA sequence: TGTGCCAGCAGCGTAGCGGGGGGGCACAATGAGCAGTTCTTC. Its translation: CASSVAGGHNEQFF.

This clonotype was observed many times. The chain employs TRBV29-1 and TRBJ2-5, with D perhaps TRBD2 (6 bases). The ends were cut back, 7 bases at V and 10 bases at J, with 19 bases in the middle. Germline V gene sequence: CDR1 SQVTM, CDR2 ANQGSEA. The CDR3 consists of 12 residues. The CDR3 DNA reads TGCAGCGGCTGGCGTCAGGGAGGTAGCCAGTACTTC. Translating it yields CSGWRQGGSQYF.

The rearrangement uses TRBV18 and TRBJ2-1; 13 bases match TRBD2. Germline CDR1 is KGHSH and CDR2 is LQKENI. This CDR3 has 16 amino acids. Trimming took 5 bases from V and 8 from J; bases not matched to a gene: 9. The CDR3 sequence: CASSSRTSGGSDEQFF. The DNA for the CDR3 is TGTGCCAGCTCATCTAGGACTAGCGGGGGTAGTGATGAGCAGTTCTTC.

This sequence joins TRBV29-1 and TRBJ2-2, with TRBD1 identical over 9 bases. The CDR3 is 14 amino acids. The germline V gene encodes CDR1 SQVTM and CDR2 ANQGSEA. V lost 7 bases, J lost 8 bases, and 11 bases stayed unmatched. The CDR3 nucleotides are TGCAGCGCAACCCGGGACAGGGTGCGGGGGGAGCTGTTTTTT. Protein product: CSATRDRVRGELFF.

DNA of the CDR3: TGTGCCAGCAGCTCCCAGGCGCGATACGAGCAGTACTTC. Protein: CASSSQARYEQYF. This sequence joins TRBV7-2 and TRBJ2-7; no reliable D call. Germline-derived CDR1 and CDR2 are SGHTA and FQGNSA. The CDR3 consists of 13 residues. Trimming removed 4 bases at V and 4 bases at J, with 11 bases between. Combining the CDR3 with reference TRBV7-2 and TRBJ2-7 gives the whole variable domain GAGVSQSPSNKVTEKGKDVELRCDPISGHTALYWYRQSLGQGLEFLIYFQGNSAPDKSGLPSDRFSAERTGGSVSTLTIQRTQQEDSAVYLCASSSQARYEQYFGPGTRLTVT.

The V gene is TRBV4-1, the J gene TRBJ2-7, with 8 bases fitting TRBD1. The CDR3 loop spans 19 amino acids. Germline CDR1 reads MGHRA; CDR2 reads YSYEKL. Germline trimming cut 0 bases from V and 1 base from J; bases unmatched to any gene: 14. The CDR3 nucleotides read TGCGCCAGCAGCCAAGAGATGGCCTACCCAGGGGGCAGGTCCTACGAGCAGTACTTC. Its translation: CASSQEMAYPGGRSYEQYF.

The genes are TRBV7-2 and TRBJ2-7; 12 nucleotides agree with TRBD1. CDR3 length equals 16 residues. The V segment lost 5 bases and the J segment 4 bases; nucleotides outside the gene matches: 9. Germline loops: CDR1 SGHTA, CDR2 FQGNSA. Here the CDR3 reads CASSLGVGQGAYEQYF. In nucleotides, the CDR3 is TGTGCCAGCAGCCTGGGGGTGGGACAGGGGGCGTACGAGCAGTACTTC.

In this sample, this clonotype turned up a few times. CDR3 sequence (DNA): TGTGCCAGCAGCCTTCGCGCGGGGCCAGACTATGGCTACACCTTC. Translated, it gives CASSLRAGPDYGYTF. The V and J genes are TRBV7-6 and TRBJ1-2, with D possibly TRBD1 on 5 matching bases. Trimming removed 5 bases at V and 3 bases at J, with 16 bases between. The germline gives CDR1 SGHVS, CDR2 FNYEAQ. This CDR3 has 15 residues.

V usage is TRBV9 and J usage is TRBJ2-3; the match to TRBD1 covers 7 bases. The trim removed 1 base at V and 4 bases at J, leaving 9 bases unmatched. Germline assignment: CDR1 SGDLS and CDR2 YYNGEE. CDR3 length equals 16 residues. The CDR3 region has the DNA TGTGCCAGCAGCGTAAGCGGCGAGGGGGCTGCAGATACGCAGTATTTT. This sequence encodes CASSVSGEGAADTQYF.

This chain joins TRBV6-5 and TRBJ1-6; D possibly corresponds to TRBD1 (5 bases). The V gene lost 6 bases and the J gene lost 4 bases, with 16 bases spanning the gap. Per germline, CDR1 MNHEY and CDR2 SVGAGI. This CDR3 is 16 amino acids long. The CDR3 coding sequence is TGTGCCAGCAGCCAAATCGGGGGGTCGTATAATTCACCCCTCCACTTT. Translating gives CASSQIGGSYNSPLHF.